These T cell receptor beta chains were read from a single sample in a study of cytomegalovirus exposure and HLA in healthy donors. Only in-frame clones appear in the TCRdb table, and some are missing; sequencing was by immunoSEQ multiplex PCR. The data show 120,000 to 150,000 clones, 75% to 90% seen once. Sample: PBMCs. These receptors all come from a woman younger than 45 in good health and CMV-seronegative. Both conserved end residues are trimmed from each CDR3.

V gene: TRBV28
CDR3 protein: ASTSGYLVRPQH

V gene: TRBV27
CDR3 protein: ASRAPGQGRGELF

V gene: TRBV19
CDR3 protein: ASRTPGQINYGYT

V gene: TRBV5-1
CDR3 protein: ASSLDEGRQETQY

V gene: TRBV18
CDR3 protein: ASLTQTAGELF

V gene: TRBV4-2
CDR3 protein: ASSQLTGGRGGPQH

V gene: TRBV7-2
CDR3 protein: ASSLKGESSGYT

V gene: TRBV7-2
CDR3 protein: ASSLGLAGSANEQF

V gene: TRBV6-1
CDR3 protein: ASSGLGEGGTEAF

V gene: TRBV2
CDR3 protein: ASARDRGTDTQY

V gene: TRBV27
CDR3 protein: ASSPGRRGTGGNYGYT

V gene: TRBV7-8
CDR3 protein: ASSRGRDRSYEQY

V gene: TRBV7-2
CDR3 protein: ASSLAPTANTGELF

V gene: TRBV7-3
CDR3 protein: ASSSADNSYEQY

V gene: TRBV5-4
CDR3 protein: ASSFPAGELF

V gene: TRBV27
CDR3 protein: ATRVYSGPYNEQF

V gene: TRBV27
CDR3 protein: ASSYSTGGASNSPLH

V gene: TRBV7-2
CDR3 protein: ASSLVASGSSYEQY

V gene: TRBV30
CDR3 protein: VWGGGNYGYT